This T cell receptor beta chain is from a study of T cell repertoires in cytomegalovirus infection. The study's findings and limits: Summed frequency of public TCR beta families distinguished CMV carriers with the relevant HLA.

Turning to this clonotype: What it binds is unknown.

TCRdb recomputed calls from the reads with MiXCR, one row per CDR3 protein. The sample lists around 540,000 distinct CDR3 sequences, 30% to 40% occurring once. This receptor was identified in a human donor in good health (CMV status not recorded). Some clones in this sample may be carry-over from other donors' samples. Sequenced here: cultured PBMCs, sampled from culture after CMV antigen stimulation.

CDR3 protein: CASSLAGIHNEQFF. CDR3 coding DNA: TGTGCCAGCAGCTTAGCGGGAATCCACAATGAGCAGTTCTTC. The V and J genes are TRBV7-2 and TRBJ2-1, with unresolved D. CDR3 length: 14 amino acids. Trimming stripped 0 bases from V and 5 bases from J, with 8 bases between. Germline V gene data show CDR1 as SGHTA and CDR2 as FQGNSA.